This TCR beta chain emerged from a study of blood T cells in healthy people across ages. The second PCR ran roughly 6 to 12 cycles with a sample-barcoded 5' primer and J-beta primers. A template-switch adaptor containing 12 random nucleotides labeled each cDNA molecule. Using its own MiXCR run on the 5' RACE reads, TCRdb lists one record per CDR3 protein. The sample holds approximately 1,000,000 distinct CDR3 sequences, more than 30% seen once. Study results and limitations: Because donor CMV status was unknown, expanded clonotype changes were possibly confounded. The study found more naive CD4+ cells and higher diversity in long-lived than aged donors.

This clonotype was recorded many times. Its antigen is as yet unknown. Germline CDR1 SGHTA, CDR2 FQGNSA. V was clipped by 1 base and J by 5 bases, with 10 bases between them. This CDR3 is 14 amino acids long. Sequencing was done on a sample of blood. V is TRBV7-2 and J is TRBJ2-3, with no clear D. This clonotype originated in a man between 18 and 29 years old in good health. The CDR3 reads CASSLGQTRDTQYF. In DNA form, the CDR3 reads TGTGCCAGCAGCTTAGGACAAACCCGAGATACGCAGTATTTT.